This T cell receptor (beta chain) was sequenced during a study of shared clonotypes between healthy human individuals. Background on the study: CD4 naive and memory got three plates each, CD8 naive two, CD8 memory one. General study points: Against clonotypes common to all four donors, non-shared ones had lower generation probabilities. The donor pool, a small one, limited the genetic and exposure-history diversity represented.

Data came from immunoSEQ multiplex PCR; TCRdb stores just in-frame clones and leaves some out. The sample has 740,000 or so clones; 55% to 85% are singletons. Germline V gene lookup returns CDR1 GTSNPN and CDR2 SVGIG (reference sequence). The CDR3 has 15 residues. The V and J ends lost 1 base and 5 bases, in that order; junction bases with no gene match: 10. In the case of this clone: What it binds is unknown.

This TCR was sampled from a woman between 25 and 40 years old in good health. This rearrangement joins TRBV30 to TRBJ1-1, with 7 positions matching TRBD1. Sequenced sample: memory CD4+ T cells sorted from blood. Indicated subset: CD45RA-negative fraction. As DNA, the CDR3 is TGTGCCTGGAGTGCCAGGGGGGTGGTTAGGACTGAAGCTTTCTTT. Translation: CAWSARGVVRTEAFF.